These 27 T cell receptor beta chains originate from one sample sequenced in a study of CD8+ T cells in alopecia areata. RNA was isolated and reverse transcribed to cDNA, the sequencing template. Clones were sequenced by immunoSEQ multiplex PCR, and TCRdb holds only the in-frame ones, with some missing. The table includes some 110,000 clones, 35% to 45% detected once. What was sequenced was CD4+ T cells sorted from blood. Every receptor here comes from a human donor with alopecia areata.

The chain recombines TRBV7-2 with TRBJ2-5; no definite D call. V lost 5 bases and J 2 bases, leaving 18 bases between the germline ends. This CDR3 comprises 16 residues. The germline CDR1 and CDR2 sequences are SGHTA and FQGNSA. For the CDR3, the DNA is TGTGCCAGCAGCCCACCTAGGACGGGCCATCAAGAGACCCAGTACTTC. This codes for CASSPPRTGHQETQYF.

A few counts support this clone. The chain recombines TRBV7-9 with TRBJ1-4; D is unresolved. Germline lookup yields CDR1 SEHNR and CDR2 FQNEAQ (reference sequence). Trimming stripped 7 bases from V and 8 bases from J, with 11 bases between. The CDR3 extends over 12 amino acids. The CDR3 spells CASNGLGEKLFF. The CDR3, as DNA: TGTGCCAGCAATGGCCTCGGGGAAAAACTGTTTTTT.

Only a few counts were recorded for this clone. The chain employs TRBV15 and TRBJ2-7; 8 bases are shared with TRBD1. The CDR3 has 16 amino acids. The trim removed 0 bases at V and 6 bases at J, leaving 10 bases unmatched. Per the germline V gene, CDR1 is LNHNV and CDR2 is YYDKDF (reference sequence). CDR3 bases: TGTGCCACCAGCAGAGAACGTAGACAGGGGATTGGCGAGCAGTACTTC. It is translated as CATSRERRQGIGEQYF.

The chain recombines TRBV2 with TRBJ2-3; maybe TRBD2 (6 bases). The V end was cut by 5 bases, the J end by 3 bases, with 12 bases between. The germline gives CDR1 SNHLY, CDR2 FYNNEI. The CDR3 is 14 residues long. The CDR3 loop reads CASSSTRQTDTQYF. The DNA for the CDR3 is TGTGCCAGCAGTTCGACTAGACAGACAGATACGCAGTATTTT. Full variable domain (remainder filled in from reference TRBV2 and TRBJ2-3): EPEVTQTPSHQVTQMGQEVILRCVPISNHLYFYWYRQILGQKVEFLVSFYNNEISEKSEIFDDQFSVERPDGSNFTLKIRSTKLEDSAMYFCASSSTRQTDTQYFGPGTRLTVL.

The chain's CDR3 is CATSRGLADQETQYF. CDR3 sequence (DNA): TGTGCCACCAGCAGGGGACTAGCGGATCAAGAGACCCAGTACTTC. The rearrangement links TRBV15 to TRBJ2-5; 11 bases are shared with TRBD2. The V gene's germline CDR1 is LNHNV and CDR2 YYDKDF (reference sequence). V lost 3 bases and J lost 2; bases outside the gene matches: 2. The CDR3 totals 15 residues.

The J gene is TRBJ2-5, the V gene TRBV2; 8 positions agree with TRBD1. This CDR3 region has 14 residues. Germline assignment: CDR1 SNHLY and CDR2 FYNNEI. V was pared by 6 bases and J by 5 bases, with 8 bases of the junction left unmatched. CDR3 nucleotides: TGTGCCAGCAGAACAGGGGGTGGCTGGGAGACCCAGTACTTC. Amino acids: CASRTGGGWETQYF. Full variable domain (rest looked up from reference TRBV2 and TRBJ2-5): EPEVTQTPSHQVTQMGQEVILRCVPISNHLYFYWYRQILGQKVEFLVSFYNNEISEKSEIFDDQFSVERPDGSNFTLKIRSTKLEDSAMYFCASRTGGGWETQYFGPGTRLLVL.

The rearrangement joins TRBV5-6 to TRBJ1-6, with unresolved D. Trimming took 2 bases from V and 7 from J, leaving 1 base between them. Germline V gene lookup returns CDR1 SGHDT and CDR2 YYEEEE. The CDR3 totals 11 residues. CDR3: CASSFNSPLHF. In DNA, the CDR3 is TGTGCCAGCAGCTTCAATTCACCCCTCCACTTT.

This clone was counted a few times. The chain couples TRBV28 to TRBJ2-5, with 7 positions matching TRBD1. CDR3 length: 15 residues. The germline V gene has CDR1 MDHEN and CDR2 SYDVKM. J lost 0 bases, V lost 5 bases, and 6 bases had no gene match. The CDR3 sequence is CASSRDSAYQETQYF. The CDR3, as DNA: TGTGCCAGCAGTAGGGACAGCGCGTACCAAGAGACCCAGTACTTC.

This sequence joins TRBV5-1 and TRBJ2-3; D ambiguous. V was cut by 4 bases and J by 7 bases, with 13 bases left in between. The CDR3 extends over 13 amino acids. Germline V CDR1 and CDR2: SGHRS, YFSETQ. CDR3 sequence: CASSPSGRNTQYF. DNA for the CDR3: TGCGCCAGCAGCCCTTCCGGACGGAATACGCAGTATTTT.

This clone was seen more than once but under ten times. V gene TRBV7-9 combines with J gene TRBJ2-5; 8 nucleotides match TRBD1. The CDR3 has 14 amino acids. V lost 5 bases, J lost 7 bases, and 9 bases stayed unmatched. Germline assignment: CDR1 SEHNR and CDR2 FQNEAQ (reference sequence). CDR3 amino acids: CASSPQQGEGTQYF. The CDR3 DNA follows: TGTGCCAGCAGCCCTCAACAGGGGGAAGGGACCCAGTACTTC.

J is TRBJ1-1 and V is TRBV23-1, with D unresolved. TRBV23-1 is an ORF for which the function is uncertain. The CDR3 spans 14 residues. Between the trimmed V and J ends, which lost 3 bases and 1 base, there was a span of 9 bases. CDR3 residues: CASSHPSKNTEAFF. The CDR3 DNA follows: TGCGCCAGCAGTCACCCGTCGAAGAACACTGAAGCTTTCTTT.

This clone turned up a few times. The chain uses TRBV28 and TRBJ1-5; 10 bases match TRBD1. With V trimmed by 6 bases and J by 4 bases, 0 bases remained unmatched. Germline V lookup: CDR1 MDHEN, CDR2 SYDVKM. This CDR3 spans 13 amino acids. The CDR3 here is CASRGQGNQPQHF. The CDR3 DNA is TGTGCCAGCAGGGGACAGGGGAATCAGCCCCAGCATTTT. The full variable domain, in which reference TRBV28 and TRBJ1-5 provide the parts outside the CDR3, is DVKVTQSSRYLVKRTGEKVFLECVQDMDHENMFWYRQDPGLGLRLIYFSYDVKMKEKGDIPEGYSVSREKKERFSLILESASTNQTSMYLCASRGQGNQPQHFGDGTRLSIL.

This clone came up a few times. J is TRBJ1-1 and V is TRBV28; the match to TRBD1 covers 8 bases. The V and J ends lost 4 bases and 7 bases, in that order; junction bases with no gene match: 8. CDR1 is MDHEN, CDR2 SYDVKM, per germline. The CDR3 has 14 amino acids. CDR3 residues: CASSSAGTGLEAFF. CDR3 in DNA: TGTGCCAGCAGTTCCGCCGGGACAGGACTTGAAGCTTTCTTT.

The chain links TRBV7-2 to TRBJ1-2, with D maybe TRBD1 (5 bases). Germline CDR1 reads SGHTA; CDR2 reads FQGNSA. The CDR3 is made up of 18 amino acids. Trimming left V 5 bases short and J 1 base short, with 23 bases between. The CDR3 DNA is TGTGCCAGCAGCCTCCGCCACCGATCAGGGACCCTTAACTATGGCTACACCTTC. Translation: CASSLRHRSGTLNYGYTF.

The V and J genes are TRBV20-1 and TRBJ1-2; D gene uncertain. Germline CDR1 is DFQATT and CDR2 is SNEGSKA (reference sequence). V dropped 4 bases and J dropped 2 bases, with 5 bases sitting between them. The CDR3 spans 11 residues. The chain's CDR3 is CSAKQNYGYTF. DNA of the CDR3: TGCAGTGCTAAACAGAACTATGGCTACACCTTC.

This clone was counted only a few times. The rearrangement joins TRBV29-1 to TRBJ2-3, with 8 bases aligning to TRBD1. CDR1 SQVTM and CDR2 ANQGSEA come from the germline V gene. There are 14 residues in the CDR3. CDR3 sequence: CTHSGTGNTDTQYF. The DNA of the CDR3 is TGCACCCACTCAGGGACAGGAAACACAGATACGCAGTATTTT.

The count of this clone is one. The V gene is TRBV7-2, the J gene TRBJ2-3; no definite D call. V was shortened by 5 bases and J by 6 bases, with 15 bases between the two germline ends. The germline CDR1 and CDR2 sequences are SGHTA and FQGNSA. There are 14 residues in the CDR3. CDR3 region: CASSMGPARDTQYF. The CDR3 region has the DNA TGTGCCAGCAGCATGGGCCCCGCGAGGGATACGCAGTATTTT.

The genes are TRBV30 and TRBJ1-2, with D tentatively TRBD1 (5 bases). CDR1 and CDR2 (germline): GTSNPN, SVGIG (reference sequence). V was pared by 3 bases and J by 0 bases, with 11 bases between. The CDR3 loop spans 14 amino acids. The CDR3 region is CAWSTRVSNYGYTF. CDR3 nucleotides: TGTGCCTGGAGCACCAGGGTTTCTAACTATGGCTACACCTTC.

The CDR3 protein is CAHQGADEKLFF. DNA for the CDR3: TGTGCCCACCAGGGGGCAGATGAAAAACTGTTTTTT. The chain recombines TRBV30 with TRBJ1-4, with 8 bases lining up with TRBD1. The CDR3 is made up of 12 amino acids. Trimming removed 8 bases from V and 6 bases from J; junction bases left unmatched: 5. From germline, CDR1 is GTSNPN and CDR2 SVGIG (reference sequence).

The chain has TRBV29-1 and TRBJ2-5; D not certain. CDR1 and CDR2 (germline): SQVTM, ANQGSEA. This CDR3 region has 14 residues. The germline V and J ends were trimmed by 1 base and 4 bases, with 13 bases remaining between them. CDR3 loop: CSVEGGKRRETQYF. CDR3 sequence (DNA): TGCAGCGTTGAAGGGGGAAAGAGGCGAGAGACCCAGTACTTC.

This clone was observed a handful of times. The chain uses TRBV30 and TRBJ1-1, with 8 bases matching TRBD1. V gave up 3 bases and J gave up 4 bases; unmatched junction bases: 7. Germline CDR1 and CDR2: GTSNPN and SVGIG (reference sequence). The CDR3 sequence is 14 residues long. For the CDR3, the DNA is TGTGCCTGGAGGGAGGACAGGGTCTTCACTGAAGCTTTCTTT. This sequence encodes CAWREDRVFTEAFF.

The V and J genes are TRBV27 and TRBJ2-7; a weak D match, TRBD2 (5 bases). CDR1 is MNHEY, CDR2 SMNVEV, per germline (reference sequence). V dropped 5 bases and J dropped 6 bases, with 17 bases sitting between them. The CDR3 sequence is 14 residues long. Here the CDR3 reads CASSTGPRRSEQYF. The CDR3 region has the DNA TGTGCCAGCAGTACGGGCCCGAGGAGGAGCGAGCAGTACTTC.

This chain uses TRBV4-3 with TRBJ2-5, with a tentative D call TRBD1 (5 bases). This CDR3 spans 16 amino acids. Germline CDR1 and CDR2: LGHNA and YSLEER. Deletions cut 0 bases from V and 4 bases from J, with 15 bases between. The CDR3, as DNA: TGCGCCAGCAGCCAAGATAGGCGACAGAGAGGAGAGACCCAGTACTTC. Translating gives CASSQDRRQRGETQYF.

This clone has a handful of counts. The rearrangement links TRBV14 to TRBJ1-1; D gene ambiguous. The CDR3 runs 15 residues. Germline-derived CDR1 and CDR2 are SGHDN and FVKESK. V lost 0 bases and J 3 bases, leaving 11 bases between the germline ends. The CDR3 loop reads CASSQEKGIDTEAFF. The CDR3 bases are TGTGCCAGCAGCCAAGAAAAAGGGATCGACACTGAAGCTTTCTTT.

This clone came up a few times. The chain has TRBV29-1 and TRBJ2-7; D remains ambiguous. Germline CDR1 SQVTM, CDR2 ANQGSEA. Trimming cost V 7 bases and J 6 bases, with 19 bases left between them. The CDR3 totals 13 residues. For the CDR3, the DNA is TGCAGCGCCACACCCCTGGCATCAGGCGAGCAGTACTTC. It codes for CSATPLASGEQYF.

The genes are TRBV29-1 and TRBJ2-2; maybe TRBD1 (6 bases). The CDR3 consists of 11 residues. Looked up from germline, CDR1 is SQVTM and CDR2 is ANQGSEA. Trimming took off 3 bases at V and 7 bases at J, with 6 bases between the two ends. The CDR3 DNA reads TGCAGCGTTGACAGGGGCGGGGAGCTGTTTTTT. Its protein is CSVDRGGELFF.

The chain uses TRBV29-1 and TRBJ2-5, with D possibly matching TRBD2 (6 bases). The V end lost 7 bases, the J end lost 0 bases, and 9 bases lay between the germline ends. Germline V gene lookup returns CDR1 SQVTM and CDR2 ANQGSEA. The CDR3 extends over 12 amino acids. In DNA form, the CDR3 reads TGCAGCGGAGGGACTTACCAAGAGACCCAGTACTTC. This encodes CSGGTYQETQYF.